One TCR beta chain is described in this entry. The antigen is undetermined. Sequencing targeted TCR beta in blood CD8+ and CD4+ T cells. RNA totalling roughly 0.45 to 1 ug underwent reverse transcription with random hexamers. TCRdb fed the immunoSEQ multiplex PCR reads into MiXCR, producing one record per CDR3 protein. The top ten clones hold roughly 0.4% of a sample with tens of thousands of distinct CDR3 sequences, around 92% of them seen once. These data come from a study of CD8 T cells in Susac syndrome. Points from the study as a whole: As the study acknowledged, the number of individuals in its TCR sequencing and HLA analysis was relatively small.

CDR3 length equals 14 residues. CDR1 is MNHEY, CDR2 SVGAGI, per germline. V was pared by 6 bases and J by 5 bases, with 16 bases between. The V and J genes are TRBV6-5 and TRBJ2-5, with D maybe TRBD2 (6 bases). The receptor was isolated from a human donor in good health. The material sequenced was CD8+ T cells from PBMCs. The CDR3 bases are TGTGCCAGCAGCCTCGGGACTTTAGGGGAGACCCAGTACTTC. Its translation: CASSLGTLGETQYF.